These 18 T cell receptor beta chains were all obtained from the same sample, sequenced in a study of spatial heterogeneity in lung cancer (dated by TCRdb to the late 2010s). What this sample's time point label stands for: blood at routine non-recurrence follow-up after resection. Libraries were constructed by 5' RACE. The listed sequencing device is NextSeq 500. TCRdb took the public reads, trimmed them with fastp at Q25, ran MiXCR for clone calling and kept in-frame beta chains. Every entry covers one CDR3 protein and lists the most common genes and DNA from its rows. The sample table holds around 40,000 distinct CDR3 sequences, of which 6% to 9.5% were seen once. The top ten hold 9.4% of the sample. The sample consisted of PBMCs, taken at follow-up. The receptors shown here come from a male donor with early-stage non-small cell lung cancer.

In its sample, this clonotype was seen many times. The rearrangement uses TRBV18 and TRBJ2-5; 7 nucleotides match TRBD2. CDR3 size: 14 residues. Trimming removed 8 bases from V and 2 bases from J; junction bases left unmatched: 8. Germline V gene data show CDR1 as KGHSH and CDR2 as LQKENI. The CDR3 coding sequence is TGTGCCAGCATCGTAACTAGCGCACAAGAGACCCAGTACTTC. Its protein product is CASIVTSAQETQYF.

The chain is built from TRBV6-6 and TRBJ2-6; D possibly uses TRBD1 or TRBD2 (5 bases each). Germline assignment: CDR1 MNHNY and CDR2 SVGAGI (reference sequence). V was trimmed by 0 bases and J by 0 bases, leaving 18 bases between them. This CDR3 is built from 20 residues. The CDR3 is CASSYSVDGWDPSGANVLTF. The CDR3, as DNA: TGTGCCAGCAGTTACTCGGTCGATGGTTGGGACCCCTCTGGGGCCAACGTCCTGACTTTC.

There are many counts of this clonotype. The chain links TRBV19 to TRBJ2-4; D gene uncertain. This CDR3 is built from 14 residues. Trimming took 3 bases from V and 9 from J, leaving 15 bases between them. Per the germline V gene, CDR1 is LNHDA and CDR2 is SQIVND (reference sequence). CDR3 sequence: CASSIRTPKGIQYF. CDR3 nucleotides: TGTGCCAGTAGTATCAGGACGCCTAAAGGCATTCAGTACTTC.

Ten or more counts support this clonotype. The chain is built from TRBV21-1 and TRBJ1-2; TRBD1, the table's D call, lacks a check against the DNA. TRBV21-1 is described as a pseudogene. The CDR3 has 14 amino acids. DNA of the CDR3: TGTGCCAGCAGCAAAGGGGGGGAGATCTATGGCTACACCTTC. Protein sequence: CASSKGGEIYGYTF.

This clonotype was recorded many times. This chain connects TRBV7-9 to TRBJ2-1; either TRBD1 or TRBD2 may supply D (6 bases each). V lost 1 base and J lost 7, with 14 bases in between. CDR1 and CDR2 from the germline V gene are SEHNR and FQNEAQ (reference sequence). This CDR3 has 15 amino acids. The chain's CDR3 is CASSLGGGRGNEQFF. The DNA of the CDR3 is TGTGCCAGCAGCTTAGGAGGGGGGCGAGGGAATGAGCAGTTCTTC.

This sequence joins TRBV5-8 and TRBJ1-5; D gene unclear. There are 14 residues in the CDR3. Germline assignment: CDR1 SGHTS and CDR2 YDEGEE. V was clipped by 0 bases and J by 2 bases, with 6 bases between them. The DNA of the CDR3 is TGTGCCAGCAGCTTGGAGAGGGGCAATCAGCCCCAGCATTTT. Amino acids: CASSLERGNQPQHF.

This clonotype came up many times. Germline is not matched at one junction end, which may reflect a read error. V gene TRBV12-5 combines with J gene TRBJ2-4, with no clear D. The CDR3 covers 12 residues. Germline lookup yields CDR1 LGHNT and CDR2 FRNRAP. The CDR3 DNA reads TGTGCTAGTGGTCCCGAGGTGTCCGCTTTACGATTC. Amino acids: CASGPEVSALRF.

The chain joins TRBV12-3 or TRBV12-4 to TRBJ1-1; no clear D. The V and J ends lost 5 bases and 3 bases respectively, with 19 bases between them. The CDR3 spans 16 residues. CDR3 DNA sequence: TGTGCCAGCAGTCCCCACCGGGGTTCTATGGACACTGAAGCTTTCTTT. This translates into CASSPHRGSMDTEAFF.

This clonotype was recorded many times. J is TRBJ1-2 and V is TRBV6-5, with D maybe TRBD1 (5 bases). V was trimmed by 2 bases and J by 2 bases, leaving 6 bases between them. Germline V gene sequence: CDR1 MNHEY, CDR2 SVGAGI. The CDR3 spans 13 residues. The CDR3 region is CASSYEGNYGYTF. The CDR3 DNA is TGTGCCAGCAGTTACGAGGGGAACTATGGCTACACCTTC.

This clonotype was found a few times. J is TRBJ1-1 and V is TRBV29-1, with D perhaps TRBD1 (5 bases). Germline V CDR1 and CDR2: SQVTM, ANQGSEA. V gave up 0 bases and J gave up 1 base, with 9 bases separating them. CDR3 size: 14 residues. For the CDR3, the DNA is TGCAGCGTTGAAGATCTTGGGGCGAACACTGAAGCTTTCTTT. Protein product: CSVEDLGANTEAFF.

In its sample, this clonotype was seen many times. The V and J genes are TRBV7-9 and TRBJ2-7; 7 positions agree with TRBD1. Germline V gives CDR1 SEHNR, CDR2 FQNEAQ (reference sequence). V gave up 5 bases and J gave up 3 bases; unmatched junction bases: 4. The CDR3 has 13 amino acids. This CDR3 is CASSGRDSYEQYF. CDR3 nucleotides: TGTGCCAGCAGCGGCCGGGACAGCTACGAGCAGTACTTC.

The table lists this clonotype with many counts. The chain has TRBV5-6 and TRBJ2-1; 10 bases agree with TRBD2. Germline values: CDR1 SGHDT, CDR2 YYEEEE. Trimming at V came to 4 bases and at J to 3 bases, leaving 4 bases not matched to a gene. The CDR3 is 15 amino acids. CDR3 nucleotides: TGTGCCAGCAGCCTTAGCGGGGGGAGCTACAATGAGCAGTTCTTC. Translating gives CASSLSGGSYNEQFF.

For this clonotype: A clone one base away is much larger, so this may be a read error. V gene TRBV5-1 combines with J gene TRBJ2-3; D call uncertain. Trimming removed 4 bases from V and 2 bases from J, with 5 bases in between. Germline assignment: CDR1 SGHRS and CDR2 YFSETQ. This CDR3 is 12 amino acids long. CDR3 DNA: TGCGCCAGCAGCATGGCCACAGATACGCAGTATTTT. It encodes CASSMATDTQYF.

This clonotype has at least ten counts. This rearrangement joins TRBV3-1 to TRBJ2-7, with D possibly TRBD1 on 6 matching bases. Per the germline V gene, CDR1 is LGHDT and CDR2 is YNNKEL (reference sequence). CDR3 size: 13 residues. Trimming pared 2 bases from V and 3 bases from J, leaving 8 bases between. The DNA of the CDR3 is TGTGCCAGCAGCCAAAGGGGGATCTACGAGCAGTACTTC. It is translated as CASSQRGIYEQYF.

This clonotype was counted ten times or more. The V gene is TRBV7-9, the J gene TRBJ2-7, with a weak D call TRBD1 (6 bases). The CDR3 is 14 amino acids. The V gene's germline CDR1 is SEHNR and CDR2 FQNEAQ (reference sequence). V was clipped by 5 bases and J by 2 bases, with 13 bases between them. This CDR3 is CASSPPDRTYEQYF. The CDR3 region has the DNA TGTGCCAGCAGCCCCCCCGACAGGACCTACGAGCAGTACTTC.

This clonotype showed up many times. This chain uses TRBV5-1 with TRBJ1-2; 7 nucleotides align to TRBD1. V dropped 6 bases and J dropped 5; count of bases not matched to a gene: 10. Germline loops: CDR1 SGHRS, CDR2 YFSETQ. The length of the CDR3 is 14 residues. The CDR3 loop reads CASTRDSDLYGYTF. As DNA, the CDR3 is TGCGCCAGCACCCGGGACAGCGATTTATATGGCTACACCTTC.

Only a few counts were recorded for this clonotype. Germline and junction disagree at one end, which may indicate a read error. In DNA, the CDR3 is TGCGCCAGTTCGGCGACAGGGACGAAGACCGGGGAGCTGTTTTTT. It yields the protein CASSATGTKTGELFF. The V gene is TRBV5-1, the J gene TRBJ2-2, with 7 nucleotides matching TRBD1. CDR3 length equals 15 residues. The V gene's germline CDR1 is SGHRS and CDR2 YFSETQ.

This clonotype appeared many times. The J gene is TRBJ2-3, the V gene TRBV7-6, with unresolved D. V gave up 5 bases and J gave up 2 bases, with 8 bases separating them. The CDR3 is 13 amino acids. Per germline, CDR1 SGHVS and CDR2 FNYEAQ. CDR3 nucleotide sequence: TGTGCCAGCAGCCAGAGCCACACAGATACGCAGTATTTT. Its translation: CASSQSHTDTQYF.